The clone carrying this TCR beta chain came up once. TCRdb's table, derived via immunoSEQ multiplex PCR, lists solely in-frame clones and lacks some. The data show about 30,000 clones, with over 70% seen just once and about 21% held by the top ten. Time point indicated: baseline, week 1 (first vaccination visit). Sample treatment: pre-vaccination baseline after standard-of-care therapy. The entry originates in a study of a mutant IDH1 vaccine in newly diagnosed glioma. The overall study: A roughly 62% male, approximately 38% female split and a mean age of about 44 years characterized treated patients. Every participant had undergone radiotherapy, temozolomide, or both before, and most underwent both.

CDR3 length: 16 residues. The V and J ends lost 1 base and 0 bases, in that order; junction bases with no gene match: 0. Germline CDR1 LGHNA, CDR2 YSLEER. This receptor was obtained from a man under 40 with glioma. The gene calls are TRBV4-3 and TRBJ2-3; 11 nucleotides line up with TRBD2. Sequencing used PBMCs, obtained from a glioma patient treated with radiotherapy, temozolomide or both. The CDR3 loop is CASSQGTSGSTDTQYF. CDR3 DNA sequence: TGCGCCAGCAGCCAAGGGACTAGCGGGAGCACAGATACGCAGTATTTT.